These 18 T cell receptor beta chains came from one sample sequenced in a study of tumor-infiltrating lymphocytes in primary liver carcinoma. Co-extraction of both nucleic acids (RNA and DNA) used roughly 19-33 mg of unsorted bulk tissue. Production of TCR beta cDNA used approximately 0.45 ug total RNA together with a constant-region primer. Modified slightly, ARM-PCR produced TCR beta libraries over three nested multiplex PCR rounds. TRBV1-TRBV30 forward primers paired with a C-beta reverse primer were used in the first two PCR rounds, which ran about 11 cycles each. TCRdb independently ran MiXCR on the multiplex PCR reads; one entry per CDR3 protein. The table lists 95,000 to 150,000 distinct CDR3 sequences, roughly 70% of them singletons. Sequenced sample: tumor-adjacent normal liver tissue. The receptor source for this set is a woman aged 60-75 years with primary liver carcinoma and hepatitis B virus infection.

The gene calls are TRBV21-1 and TRBJ2-1; the table's TRBD2 call for D was not verified on the DNA. TRBV21-1 corresponds to a pseudogene. The CDR3 is 18 residues long. The CDR3 region has the DNA TGTGCCAGCAACAAAGTGGAACTAGCGGGATGGGTGTTCAATGAGCAGTTCTTC. It yields the protein CASNKVELAGWVFNEQFF.

Of note for this clonotype: A read error is possible here, since a much larger clone lies one base away. V usage is TRBV5-1 and J usage is TRBJ1-5; the D is unclear. Trimming removed 2 bases from V and 2 bases from J, with 11 bases in between. The CDR3 runs to 15 residues. Germline CDR1 reads SGHRS; CDR2 reads YFSETQ. The CDR3 protein is CASSFIGDGNQPQHF. The CDR3 DNA sequence: TGCGCCAGCAGCTTCATAGGAGACGGCAATCAGCCCCAGCATTTT.

In regard to this clonotype: A much bigger clone sits one base away, suggesting this may be a read error. It is likely a read error, because the conserved phenylalanine at the end of the CDR3 is missing. J is TRBJ1-6 and V is TRBV5-1, with a weak D call TRBD1 (6 bases). The length of the CDR3 is 14 residues. V gave up 4 bases and J gave up 7 bases, with 12 bases separating them. The germline CDR1 and CDR2 sequences are SGHRS and YFSETQ. This chain's CDR3 is CASSGGLQNSPLHY. CDR3 in DNA: TGCGCCAGCAGCGGGGGGCTCCAAAATTCACCCCTCCACTAT.

This clonotype occurred many times. The chain uses TRBV6-5 and TRBJ2-2; D is possibly TRBD1 (7 bases). CDR3 length: 15 residues. Per the germline V gene, CDR1 is MNHEY and CDR2 is SVGAGI. Trimming shortened V by 2 bases and J by 6 bases, and 13 bases separated the two germline ends. CDR3 protein: CASSYGQGGAGELFF. CDR3 nucleotides: TGTGCCAGCAGTTACGGGCAGGGGGGCGCCGGGGAGCTGTTTTTT.

Regarding this clonotype: A read error may be the cause here, since a much bigger clone is one base away. The chain has TRBV13 and TRBJ2-7; D gene ambiguous. The CDR3 has 14 residues. CDR1 and CDR2 from the germline V gene are PRHDT and FYEKMQ (reference sequence). CDR3: CASILKAGTYEQYF. CDR3 coding DNA: TGTGCCAGCATCTTAAAAGCAGGTACCTACGAGCAGTACTTC.

Points on this clonotype: The germline gene is not matched at one end of the junction; a read error may be the cause. The V call is TRBV13, the J call TRBJ2-6, with 7 bases identical to TRBD1. Germline V gene lookup returns CDR1 PRHDT and CDR2 FYEKMQ (reference sequence). The CDR3 length is 18 residues. The CDR3 sequence is CASSLVQTGMAGANVQTF. CDR3 in DNA: TGTGCCAGCAGCTTAGTGCAGACAGGGATGGCTGGGGCCAACGTCCAGACTTTC.

As to this clonotype: The junction and the germline gene differ at one end; a read error may be behind it. The V gene is TRBV5-1, the J gene TRBJ2-5; TRBD1 matches 7 bases. The CDR3 contains 14 residues. CDR1 and CDR2 (germline): SGHRS, YFSETQ. The CDR3 bases are TGCGCCAGCAGCAGGACAGGCGTACAAGAGACCCAGAACTTC. Its protein is CASSRTGVQETQNF. Full variable domain (missing parts from reference TRBV5-1 and TRBJ2-5): KAGVTQTPRYLIKTRGQQVTLSCSPISGHRSVSWYQQTPGQGLQFLFEYFSETQRNKGNFPGRFSGRQFSNSRSEMNVSTLELGDSALYLCASSRTGVQETQNFGPGTRLLVL.

In regard to this clonotype: The junction shows a germline mismatch at one end, possibly a read error. The chain recombines TRBV12-3 or TRBV12-4 with TRBJ2-2; tentative D call: TRBD1 (5 bases). The length of the CDR3 is 17 residues. CDR3 DNA sequence: TGTGTCAGCAGTTACTCCAAAGGCGGAAGGGGCACCGGGGAGCTGTTTTTT. Protein: CVSSYSKGGRGTGELFF.

This rearrangement joins TRBV5-5 to TRBJ2-3, with 7 bases lining up with TRBD2. From germline, CDR1 is SGHKS and CDR2 YYEKEE (reference sequence). The CDR3 length is 16 residues. The CDR3 nucleotides read TGTCTCAGCAGCTTGGGCGTTGCGGGAGTGGCCGATACGCAGTATTTT. It translates to CLSSLGVAGVADTQYF.

A word on this clonotype: A much larger clone lies a single base off, so this may be a read error. The chain couples TRBV25-1 to TRBJ2-5; D is undetermined. The germline V gene encodes CDR1 MGHDK and CDR2 SYGVNS. This CDR3 spans 13 amino acids. CDR3 DNA sequence: TGTGCCAGCATTGAATATCTGAGAGAGACCCAGTACTTC. Protein: CASIEYLRETQYF.

This clonotype has just a few counts. The rearrangement links TRBV5-1 to TRBJ1-5; D possibly corresponds to TRBD1 (5 bases). CDR3 length equals 13 residues. Germline V gene data show CDR1 as SGHRS and CDR2 as YFSETQ. V shed 3 bases and J shed 3 bases, with 7 bases lying between them. The CDR3, as DNA: TGCGCCAGCAGCTCGGGGCCCAATCAGCCCCAGCATTTT. It is translated as CASSSGPNQPQHF. Based on the CDR3 plus reference TRBV5-1 and TRBJ1-5, the full variable domain is KAGVTQTPRYLIKTRGQQVTLSCSPISGHRSVSWYQQTPGQGLQFLFEYFSETQRNKGNFPGRFSGRQFSNSRSEMNVSTLELGDSALYLCASSSGPNQPQHFGDGTRLSIL.

This clonotype was picked up one time. The conserved phenylalanine or tryptophan normally closing the CDR3 is absent here, so this likely arose from a read error. The chain is built from TRBV12-3 or TRBV12-4 and TRBJ2-3, with D tentatively TRBD1 or TRBD2 (5 bases each). The CDR3 runs 15 residues. CDR3 sequence (DNA): TGTGCCAGCAATTTATGGGACCGGGACACAGATACGCAGTATCTT. It yields the protein CASNLWDRDTDTQYL.

V and J are TRBV6-9 and TRBJ1-2, with 7 bases aligning to TRBD1. This CDR3 region has 16 residues. The ends lost 6 bases at V and 0 bases at J; junction bases unmatched: 10. Germline loops: CDR1 MNHGY, CDR2 SVAAGI. CDR3 DNA sequence: TGTGCCAGCAGCTGCGACAGGGACCTCCCTAACTATGGCTACACCTTC. As protein: CASSCDRDLPNYGYTF.

On this clonotype itself: This may be a read error, as it is one base from a much larger clone. The chain uses TRBV30 and TRBJ1-1, with D unclear. Per the germline V gene, CDR1 is GTSNPN and CDR2 is SVGIG (reference sequence). This CDR3 is built from 11 residues. In nucleotides, the CDR3 is TGTGCCTGGATCCGGAACACTGAAGCTATCTTT. Residues: CAWIRNTEAIF.

With respect to this clonotype: A read error may be the cause here, since a much bigger clone is one base away. The rearrangement joins TRBV29-1 to TRBJ2-1, with no clear D. The CDR3 is 14 residues long. Germline CDR1 reads SQVTM; CDR2 reads ANQGSEA. DNA of the CDR3: TGCGGCGTTGAAGTTTGGGATACCTACAATGAGCAGTTCTTC. This encodes CGVEVWDTYNEQFF.

This clonotype was found many times. The J gene is TRBJ2-7, the V gene TRBV29-1, with 8 bases aligning to TRBD1. The CDR3 covers 12 residues. V lost 6 bases and J lost 4; bases outside the gene matches: 5. Germline CDR1 SQVTM, CDR2 ANQGSEA. The CDR3 here is CSVRTGRYEQYF. CDR3 nucleotides: TGCAGCGTGCGGACAGGGAGATACGAGCAGTACTTC.

Comment on this clonotype: The conserved final phenylalanine or tryptophan is absent from the CDR3, which likely points to a read error. V usage is TRBV11-2 and J usage is TRBJ2-1, with a possible D match to TRBD2 (6 bases). This CDR3 has 14 amino acids. Germline CDR1 and CDR2: SGHAT and FQNNGV. The CDR3 nucleotides read TGTGCCAGGAGCTTGGGACTCCTAAACAATGAGCAGTTCCTC. Its translation: CARSLGLLNNEQFL.

About this clonotype itself: Just one base apart from a much larger clone, this may be a read error. This rearrangement joins TRBV5-1 to TRBJ2-1, with D perhaps matching TRBD1 or TRBD2 (5 bases each). This CDR3 comprises 14 residues. From germline, CDR1 is SGHRS and CDR2 YFSETQ. CDR3 protein: CSCKPWDRYNEQFF. The DNA of the CDR3 is TGCTCCTGCAAGCCCTGGGACCGCTACAATGAGCAGTTCTTC. The full variable domain, its missing parts supplied by reference TRBV5-1 and TRBJ2-1, is KAGVTQTPRYLIKTRGQQVTLSCSPISGHRSVSWYQQTPGQGLQFLFEYFSETQRNKGNFPGRFSGRQFSNSRSEMNVSTLELGDSALYLCSCKPWDRYNEQFFGPGTRLTVL.